This record looks at one T cell receptor (beta chain) sequence and its context. The sample belongs to a study of blood T cell repertoires in COVID-19. In the study overall: Donors in the United States, Italy and Spain gave samples during acute or convalescent COVID-19.

Germline V gives CDR1 LNHDA, CDR2 SQIVND (reference sequence). Trimming shortened V by 3 bases and J by 0 bases, and 12 bases separated the two germline ends. The CDR3 sequence is 16 residues long. Under the authors' procedure: The assay estimated nucleated cells by amplifying reference gene primers. Assay used: immunoSEQ multiplex PCR; TCRdb lists only in-frame clones, some missing. V and J calls and clone size are given by that table; D and trimming were obtained from the DNA. The profile covers 250,000 to 300,000 clones, with 85% to 90% appearing a single time and around 4.4% taken by the ten largest.

The sequenced sample consisted of peripheral blood. The clonotype was recovered from a man in his forties with acute or convalescent COVID-19. V is TRBV19 and J is TRBJ1-5, with a weak D call TRBD1 (6 bases). The CDR3 DNA follows: TGTGCCAGTAGTATTGGGAGGGGGTATAGCAATCAGCCCCAGCATTTT. It specifies CASSIGRGYSNQPQHF.